The next 21 T cell receptor beta chains were all read from a single sample in a study of T cell responses to AZD1222 COVID-19 vaccine listed by TCRdb under 2021. The time point label for this specimen denotes: baseline before first vaccination. The method was the immunoSEQ multiplex PCR assay. TCRdb took over this immuneACCESS table, retaining in-frame rearrangements with V and J assigned. Such tables are incomplete; in checked studies, under half of the missing clones stem from an unresolved V gene, and the remainder is unexplained. The sample table shows approximately 180,000 clones, and 80% to 95% are seen once. About 10% of the sample rests with the top ten. Sample: peripheral blood, taken on day 0 of AZD1222 vaccination. The receptors originated from an adult in good health.

DNA for the CDR3: TGTGCCAGCAGCCCGACAGAACCAACCTATGGCTACACCTTC. Protein product: CASSPTEPTYGYTF. This chain links TRBV7-9 with TRBJ1-2; weak D call: TRBD1 (5 bases). Per germline, CDR1 SEHNR and CDR2 FQNEAQ (reference sequence). The CDR3 runs to 14 residues. Trimming left V 5 bases short and J 4 bases short, with 14 bases between.

The V gene is TRBV6-6, the J gene TRBJ2-7; D not resolved. V lost 4 bases, J lost 7 bases, and 17 bases lay in between. Germline CDR1 MNHNY, CDR2 SVGAGI (reference sequence). The CDR3 consists of 14 residues. The CDR3 region is CASSSGPLVGEQYV. DNA of the CDR3: TGTGCCAGCAGTTCCGGGCCCCTAGTGGGGGAGCAGTACGTC.

This clone was seen a single time. The chain joins TRBV12-5 to TRBJ1-1, with D tentatively TRBD1 (5 bases). The CDR3 is 13 amino acids. Per the germline V gene, CDR1 is LGHNT and CDR2 is FRNRAP. Deletions cut 6 bases from V and 2 bases from J, with 10 bases between. In DNA, the CDR3 is TGTGCTAGTGGGTGGGACGCCAACACTGAAGCTTTCTTT. Protein: CASGWDANTEAFF. Variable domain in full (rest from reference TRBV12-5 and TRBJ1-1): DARVTQTPRHKVTEMGQEVTMRCQPILGHNTVFWYRQTMMQGLELLAYFRNRAPLDDSGMPKDRFSAEMPDATLATLKIQPSEPRDSAVYFCASGWDANTEAFFGQGTRLTVV.

This chain links TRBV9 with TRBJ1-6; D call uncertain. The germline gives CDR1 SGDLS, CDR2 YYNGEE. With 0 bases removed from V and 7 bases from J, the gap between germline ends came to 8 bases. The CDR3 loop spans 14 amino acids. CDR3 residues: CASSVGMENSPLHF. For the CDR3, the DNA is TGTGCCAGCAGCGTAGGGATGGAGAATTCACCCCTCCACTTT.

The chain is built from TRBV6-2 or TRBV6-3 and TRBJ1-1, with D possibly being TRBD1 (5 bases). Germline V gene data show CDR1 as MNHEY and CDR2 as SVGEGT. This CDR3 contains 16 residues. Trimming cost V 5 bases and J 11 bases, with 27 bases left between them. Written as DNA, the CDR3 is TGTGCCAGCAGTCCGCGTGACCTAATGAGGGGTCGGAGGGCTTTCTTT. It encodes CASSPRDLMRGRRAFF.

This clone was seen once. The rearrangement joins TRBV6-6 to TRBJ2-4; D uncertain. V was cut by 7 bases and J by 0 bases, with 7 bases left in between. Germline CDR1 is MNHNY and CDR2 is SVGAGI (reference sequence). There are 13 residues in the CDR3. The CDR3 sequence: CASTGLAKNIQYF. The CDR3 DNA reads as TGTGCCAGCACTGGGCTAGCCAAAAACATTCAGTACTTC.

This clone was seen only once. This chain links TRBV6-5 with TRBJ1-2; a weak D match, TRBD1 (5 bases). Germline values: CDR1 MNHEY, CDR2 SVGAGI. V was pared by 2 bases and J by 6 bases, with 13 bases between. The CDR3 loop spans 14 amino acids. CDR3 sequence (DNA): TGTGCCAGCAGTTACATCGGGGGAAGAAATGGCTACACCTTC. It encodes CASSYIGGRNGYTF.

J is TRBJ2-3 and V is TRBV28; 13 nucleotides match TRBD2. Germline CDR1 reads MDHEN; CDR2 reads SYDVKM. V was pared by 6 bases and J by 5 bases, with 8 bases of the junction left unmatched. CDR3 length: 16 amino acids. The CDR3 coding sequence is TGTGCCAGCAGCCTACGACTAGCGGGAGGCGGAGATACGCAGTATTTT. This encodes CASSLRLAGGGDTQYF.

Only a few counts were recorded for this clone. This chain uses TRBV7-9 with TRBJ2-7, with no clear D. The CDR3 sequence is 13 residues long. The germline gives CDR1 SEHNR, CDR2 FQNEAQ (reference sequence). The germline V and J ends were trimmed by 3 bases and 3 bases, with 9 bases remaining between them. The CDR3 reads CASSFDVSYEQYF. For the CDR3, the DNA is TGTGCCAGCAGCTTTGATGTGAGCTACGAGCAGTACTTC.

The J gene is TRBJ1-6, the V gene TRBV7-2, with D tentatively TRBD1 (5 bases). CDR1 is SGHTA, CDR2 FQGNSA, per germline. The CDR3 contains 14 residues. Trimming took off 5 bases at V and 6 bases at J, with 11 bases between the two ends. The CDR3 region is CASSLDSPNSPLHF. The CDR3 DNA is TGTGCCAGCAGCCTCGACAGCCCTAATTCACCCCTCCACTTT. The complete variable domain, with remaining parts taken from reference TRBV7-2 and TRBJ1-6, reads GAGVSQSPSNKVTEKGKDVELRCDPISGHTALYWYRQSLGQGLEFLIYFQGNSAPDKSGLPSDRFSAERTGGSVSTLTIQRTQQEDSAVYLCASSLDSPNSPLHFGNGTRLTVT.

The rearrangement uses TRBV19 and TRBJ1-4, with a possible D match to TRBD1 (5 bases). Germline V CDR1 and CDR2: LNHDA, SQIVND (reference sequence). The CDR3 is 15 residues long. V was clipped by 0 bases and J by 2 bases, with 7 bases between them. CDR3 sequence (DNA): TGTGCCAGTAGTATAGATGGGGGTACTAATGAAAAACTGTTTTTT. It encodes CASSIDGGTNEKLFF.

As to this clone: Other DNA sequences within the sample encode an identical CDR3. The J gene is TRBJ2-5, the V gene TRBV18, with unresolved D. V shed 0 bases and J shed 5 bases, with 4 bases lying between them. The CDR3 has 12 residues. CDR1 is KGHSH and CDR2 is LQKENI in the germline V gene. CDR3 sequence: CASSPPMETQYF. Here the CDR3 DNA reads TGTGCCAGCTCACCACCGATGGAGACCCAGTACTTC. The complete variable domain, with remaining parts taken from reference TRBV18 and TRBJ2-5, reads NAGVMQNPRHLVRRRGQEARLRCSPMKGHSHVYWYRQLPEEGLKFMVYLQKENIIDESGMPKERFSAEFPKEGPSILRIQQVVRGDSAAYFCASSPPMETQYFGPGTRLLVL.

The chain combines TRBV11-2 with TRBJ1-2; D call uncertain. V shed 1 base and J shed 7 bases, with 13 bases lying between them. The CDR3 spans 14 residues. Germline CDR1 reads SGHAT; CDR2 reads FQNNGV. The CDR3 protein is CASSLGADLSGYTF. In DNA, the CDR3 is TGTGCCAGCAGCTTAGGGGCGGACCTCTCTGGCTACACCTTC.

The V and J genes are TRBV11-2 and TRBJ1-2, with TRBD1 matching 7 bases. CDR3 length equals 13 residues. V was clipped by 4 bases and J by 8 bases; unmatched bases: 7. Per germline, CDR1 SGHAT and CDR2 FQNNGV. As DNA, the CDR3 is TGTGCCAGCAGCTCAGACAGGGAAGGAGGCTACACCTTC. Translated, it gives CASSSDREGGYTF. Looking up the rest from reference TRBV11-2 and TRBJ1-2 gives the full variable domain: EAGVAQSPRYKIIEKRQSVAFWCNPISGHATLYWYQQILGQGPKLLIQFQNNGVVDDSQLPKDRFSAERLKGVDSTLKIQPAKLEDSAVYLCASSSDREGGYTFGSGTRLTVV.

The CDR3, as DNA: TGTGCCAGCAGCGTAGTAAGCGACCCCAGCACAGATACGCAGTATTTT. Translation gives CASSVVSDPSTDTQYF. The chain has TRBV9 and TRBJ2-3; D unresolved. CDR3 length: 16 residues. Germline CDR1 is SGDLS and CDR2 is YYNGEE. Trimming pared 0 bases from V and 0 bases from J, leaving 11 bases between. The whole variable domain, remainder taken from reference TRBV9 and TRBJ2-3, is DSGVTQTPKHLITATGQRVTLRCSPRSGDLSVYWYQQSLDQGLQFLIQYYNGEERAKGNILERFSAQQFPDLHSELNLSSLELGDSALYFCASSVVSDPSTDTQYFGPGTRLTVL.

V and J are TRBV9 and TRBJ2-3; 8 bases map to TRBD2. This CDR3 region has 18 residues. The V gene's germline CDR1 is SGDLS and CDR2 YYNGEE. V lost 7 bases to trimming and J lost 0 bases; unmatched junction nucleotides: 16. The DNA for the CDR3 is TGTGCCAGCCGCGCGGGGGCGGGGGGCCCATCTAGCACAGATACGCAGTATTTT. Its translation is CASRAGAGGPSSTDTQYF. The full variable domain, in which reference TRBV9 and TRBJ2-3 provide the parts outside the CDR3, is DSGVTQTPKHLITATGQRVTLRCSPRSGDLSVYWYQQSLDQGLQFLIQYYNGEERAKGNILERFSAQQFPDLHSELNLSSLELGDSALYFCASRAGAGGPSSTDTQYFGPGTRLTVL.

The chain couples TRBV7-6 to TRBJ1-1; 9 bases agree with TRBD1. The CDR3 consists of 14 residues. Trimming removed 4 bases from V and 4 bases from J; junction bases left unmatched: 4. Germline CDR1 is SGHVS and CDR2 is FNYEAQ. The CDR3 region is CASSWTGEGTEAFF. CDR3 nucleotide sequence: TGTGCCAGCAGCTGGACAGGGGAGGGCACTGAAGCTTTCTTT.

The genes are TRBV12-3 or TRBV12-4 and TRBJ1-2; D gene ambiguous. The CDR3 runs 13 residues. Trimming shortened V by 2 bases and J by 1 base, and 5 bases separated the two germline ends. CDR3 coding DNA: TGTGCCAGCAGTTTATCCTATAACTATGGCTACACCTTC. It specifies CASSLSYNYGYTF.

The chain has TRBV30 and TRBJ1-2, with D possibly matching TRBD1 (6 bases). With 4 bases removed from V and 0 bases from J, the gap between germline ends came to 9 bases. This CDR3 contains 13 residues. Germline V lookup: CDR1 GTSNPN, CDR2 SVGIG (reference sequence). The CDR3 sequence is CAWNAGANYGYTF. CDR3 bases: TGTGCCTGGAACGCAGGGGCTAACTATGGCTACACCTTC.

This chain uses TRBV11-2 with TRBJ1-2; 8 bases fit TRBD1. The CDR3 contains 13 residues. Trimming cost V 4 bases and J 6 bases; bases outside gene matches: 4. Germline-derived CDR1 and CDR2 are SGHAT and FQNNGV. DNA of the CDR3: TGTGCCAGCAGCTCATGGACAGGGAATGGCTACACCTTC. This gives the protein CASSSWTGNGYTF.

The V gene is TRBV30, the J gene TRBJ1-2, with 9 bases fitting TRBD1. Germline CDR1 reads GTSNPN; CDR2 reads SVGIG (reference sequence). This CDR3 comprises 12 residues. With V trimmed by 5 bases and J by 8 bases, 6 bases remained unmatched. The CDR3 spells CAWGQGSPGYTF. The CDR3 bases are TGTGCCTGGGGACAGGGGTCTCCCGGCTACACCTTC.